This is a list of T cell receptor beta chains from one sample in a study of T cell responses to AZD1222 COVID-19 vaccine. Generated by immunoSEQ multiplex PCR, the TCRdb table keeps only in-frame clones and is missing some. The sample contains some 150,000 clones, roughly nine tenths of which appear only once. The sequencing used peripheral blood, collected on day 0 of AZD1222 vaccination. Receptors originate from an adult in good health. Each CDR3 is given with its conserved first and last residue. Fields, in order: CDR3 length, clone size, J gene, D gene, V gene, CDR3 DNA, CDR3 protein. D genes are given only for firm matches. Size values are once, few and many counts, or a class for expanded clones, and some rows have none.

>11|-|TRBJ2-7|-|TRBV6-6
TGTGCCAGCTTTTTGGGAGGCGAGCAGTACTTC
CASFLGGEQYF
>13|-|TRBJ1-1|TRBD1|TRBV10-3
TGTGCCATTCGACAGGGCCCGAACACTGAAGCTTTCTTT
CAIRQGPNTEAFF
>14|few|TRBJ2-5|TRBD1|TRBV29-1
TGCAGCGTTGAGGGACAGGGGGTAGGGGAGACCCAGTACTTC
CSVEGQGVGETQYF
>15|-|TRBJ2-1|-|TRBV19
TGTGCCAGTAGTAGTTCCGGGGGCGTCTACAATGAGCAGTTCTTC
CASSSSGGVYNEQFF
>15|-|TRBJ1-6|-|TRBV19
TGTGCCAGTAGTATCCTGGGACTACTCGATTCACCCCTCCACTTT
CASSILGLLDSPLHF
>13|-|TRBJ1-1|-|TRBV7-2
TGTGCCAGCAGCTTATCCCGGCAGGAAGAAGCTTTCTTT
CASSLSRQEEAFF
>15|once|TRBJ2-5|-|TRBV9
TGTGCCAGCAGCGTAGATACTGGGCCTACAGAGACCCAGTACTTC
CASSVDTGPTETQYF
>17|-|TRBJ2-1|TRBD1|TRBV4-2
TGTGCCAGCAGCCACCAGGGGACAGGGGGCAGGGACAATGAGCAGTTCTTC
CASSHQGTGGRDNEQFF
>17|-|TRBJ2-7|TRBD2|TRBV18
TGTGCCAGCACGCGGACTAGCGGGAGGGCCATCCCCTACGAGCAGTACTTC
CASTRTSGRAIPYEQYF
>12|-|TRBJ1-1|-|TRBV5-1
TGCGCCAGCAGCGCGGGGGTCACTGAAGCTTTCTTT
CASSAGVTEAFF
>14|-|TRBJ1-1|-|TRBV5-1
TGCGCCAGCAGCTCCCAGGGGAGTAACACTGAAGCTTTCTTT
CASSSQGSNTEAFF
>15|-|TRBJ1-1|TRBD1|TRBV28
TGTGCCAGCAGTCGTACAGGGGTTGGGGACACTGAAGCTTTCTTT
CASSRTGVGDTEAFF
>16|-|TRBJ2-1|-|TRBV28
TGTGCCAGCAGTTTATGGGGGGGTCCCAGGGCTAATGAGCAGTTCTTC
CASSLWGGPRANEQFF
>14|-|TRBJ1-1|-|TRBV5-1
TGCGCCAGCAGCTCCCTGGGACCGGGCACTGAAGCTTTCTTT
CASSSLGPGTEAFF
>14|-|TRBJ1-2|-|TRBV5-1
TGCGCCAGCAGCGGCCGAGGGACAACTAATGGCTACACCTTC
CASSGRGTTNGYTF
>19|few|TRBJ1-3|TRBD1|TRBV9
TGTGCCAGCAGCCCTAGTCCCGGGACAGGGACGAATTCCGGAAACACCATATATTTT
CASSPSPGTGTNSGNTIYF
>13|-|TRBJ2-1|-|TRBV6-1
TGTGCCAGCAGTGAAGTGGGGGGAGGTGAGCAGTTCTTC
CASSEVGGGEQFF
>17|-|TRBJ2-1|-|TRBV4-1
TGCGCCAGCAGCCAAGAACCAGGTGGGGGTTCCTACAATGAGCAGTTCTTC
CASSQEPGGGSYNEQFF
>15|-|TRBJ1-3|-|TRBV9
TGTGCCAGCAGCGTAGACGGGTACTCTGGAAACACCATATATTTT
CASSVDGYSGNTIYF
>18|-|TRBJ1-5|-|TRBV7-2
TGTGCCAGCAGCTTAGTGGGGACAAGCTTTCGTAGCGATCAGCCCCAGCATTTT
CASSLVGTSFRSDQPQHF
>15|-|TRBJ1-1|TRBD1|TRBV5-1
TGCGCCAGCAGCTTGGACGACAGGGTGAACACTGAAGCTTTCTTT
CASSLDDRVNTEAFF
>13|-|TRBJ2-7|TRBD2|TRBV29-1
TGCAGCGTCGTACTAGCGTCCTACTACGAGCAGTACTTC
CSVVLASYYEQYF
>16|once|TRBJ2-3|-|TRBV4-2
TGTGCCAGCAGCCCCTATACGGGAGTAGGCACAGATACGCAGTATTTT
CASSPYTGVGTDTQYF
>16|-|TRBJ2-1|TRBD2|TRBV7-9
TGTGCCAGCAGCCAAGGAGGACTAGCGGAGGGAAATGAGCAGTTCTTC
CASSQGGLAEGNEQFF
>16|-|TRBJ1-5|TRBD1|TRBV28
TGTGCCAGCAGGATTTCGAGGACAGGGGCTTGGCAGCCCCAGCATTTT
CASRISRTGAWQPQHF
>16|-|TRBJ1-1|TRBD1|TRBV2
TGTGCCAGCAGCCTCTTCACCGGGACAGGGCGGACTGAAGCTTTCTTT
CASSLFTGTGRTEAFF
>16|-|TRBJ1-3|-|TRBV28
TGTGCCAGCAGTTTATGGGGGGCAGGCTCTGGAAACACCATATATTTT
CASSLWGAGSGNTIYF
>14|-|TRBJ1-2|-|TRBV5-1
TGCGCCAGCAGCAAACCCGGACAGCTGTATGGCTACACCTTC
CASSKPGQLYGYTF
>14|-|TRBJ1-6|-|TRBV9
TGTGCCAGCAGTATTACAGGGTTTAATTCACCCCTCCACTTT
CASSITGFNSPLHF
>16|once|TRBJ2-2|-|TRBV5-1
TGCGCCAGCAGCTTGGCCGTGTCTTCCGGGACCGGGGAGCTGTTTTTT
CASSLAVSSGTGELFF
>14|-|TRBJ1-4|TRBD1|TRBV5-1
TGCGCCAGCAGCGAGGGACAGGGAAAAGAAAAACTGTTTTTT
CASSEGQGKEKLFF
>13|-|TRBJ1-1|-|TRBV10-1
TGCGCCAGCAGTGAGTCAGACAGAAATGAAGCTTTCTTT
CASSESDRNEAFF
>13|-|TRBJ2-1|-|TRBV7-2
TGTGCCAGCAGCCCCCCCACTCCGGCTGAGCAGTTCTTC
CASSPPTPAEQFF
>14|-|TRBJ2-5|TRBD1|TRBV19
TGTGCCAGTAGTCTATCGGACAGGAGGGAGACCCAGTACTTC
CASSLSDRRETQYF
>14|-|TRBJ2-2|-|TRBV25-1
TGTGCCAGCAGAGAACAGATGGACACCGGGGAGCTGTTTTTT
CASREQMDTGELFF
>10|-|TRBJ2-5|-|TRBV24-1
TGTGCCACAACTCAAGAGACCCAGTACTTC
CATTQETQYF
>13|once|TRBJ1-1|TRBD1|TRBV7-8
TGTGCCAGCAGCCTCGACAGGGACACTGAAGCTTTCTTT
CASSLDRDTEAFF
>15|-|TRBJ1-5|-|TRBV5-1
TGCGCCAGCAGCCGGGACGGCCTAAATAACTCGCCCCAGCATTTT
CASSRDGLNNSPQHF
>13|-|TRBJ1-1|-|TRBV7-9
TGTGCCAGCAGGACGGGACTAAACACTGAAGCTTTCTTT
CASRTGLNTEAFF
>13|-|TRBJ1-5|-|TRBV11-2
TGTGCCAGCAGCTTAGCACCCCGGCGGCCCCAGCATTTT
CASSLAPRRPQHF
>12|-|TRBJ2-3|-|TRBV6-5
TGTGCCAGCAGTTCAGGACATGATACGCAGTATTTT
CASSSGHDTQYF
>13|-|TRBJ1-6|TRBD1|TRBV25-1
TGTGCCAGCACCGGGACAGCCAATTCACCCCTCCACTTT
CASTGTANSPLHF
>18|-|TRBJ1-2|-|TRBV4-3
TGCGCCAGCAGCCAAGACTTTCTAGCGGGAAAGCAAGTGGATGGCTACACCTTC
CASSQDFLAGKQVDGYTF
>13|-|TRBJ1-1|-|TRBV7-9
TGTGCCAGCAGCTTAGTCTCGGGGACTGAAGCTTTCTTT
CASSLVSGTEAFF
>13|once|TRBJ1-3|TRBD1|TRBV19
TGTGCCAGTACTGGGACAGGACGGGACACCATATATTTT
CASTGTGRDTIYF
>16|-|TRBJ1-4|TRBD1|TRBV3-1/TRBV3-2
TGTGCCAGCAGGAATACAGGGGCCTGGGGTAATGAAAAACTGTTTTTT
CASRNTGAWGNEKLFF
>15|-|TRBJ2-1|TRBD1|TRBV19
TGTGCCAGTACCCCGGGACAGTACTCCTACAATGAGCAGTTCTTC
CASTPGQYSYNEQFF
>14|-|TRBJ2-7|TRBD1|TRBV6-5
TGTGCCAGCAGTTACGGGACAGAACCTTACGAGCAGTACTTC
CASSYGTEPYEQYF
>16|-|TRBJ2-6|-|TRBV6-5
TGTGCCAGCAGTTACTCCCGACCCTCTGGGGCCAACGTCCTGACTTTC
CASSYSRPSGANVLTF
>14|-|TRBJ2-1|-|TRBV7-3
TGTGCCAGCACCCCAAAGGCAGGTAGAAATGAGCAGTTCTTC
CASTPKAGRNEQFF
>14|-|TRBJ2-7|TRBD2|TRBV5-1
TGCGCCAGCAGCTTAGGTAGCGGGAGTCGCGAGCAGTACTTC
CASSLGSGSREQYF
>14|-|TRBJ1-2|-|TRBV5-1
TGCGCCAGCAGCTTGGGCGCCAGGAACTATGGCTACACCTTC
CASSLGARNYGYTF